The 31 T cell receptor beta chains in this list originate from one sample, sequenced in a study of read filtering for tumor transcriptome and immune sequencing. This library used approximately 370 ng RNA and molecular barcoded adaptors spanning alpha/delta and beta/gamma chains. TCRdb reanalysed the reads using MiXCR and keeps one entry per CDR3 protein. The table lists about 62,000 distinct CDR3 sequences, roughly a fifth of them singletons, with 11% in the top ten. Material: a population of CD138-negative cells sorted from bone marrow. The receptors derive from a donor at least 40 years old with multiple myeloma.

This clonotype was recorded at least ten times. The chain is built from TRBV20-1 and TRBJ1-1; D is uncertain. Germline CDR1 is DFQATT and CDR2 is SNEGSKA (reference sequence). This CDR3 comprises 12 residues. V shed 1 base and J shed 3 bases, with 6 bases lying between them. CDR3 sequence reads: CSARGGYTEAFF. The CDR3 region has the DNA TGCAGTGCTAGAGGTGGTTACACTGAAGCTTTCTTT.

In regard to this clonotype: The germline gene is not matched at one end of the junction; a read error may be the cause. The V gene is TRBV5-4, the J gene TRBJ2-1; the D gene is possibly TRBD2 (5 bases). There are 15 residues in the CDR3. The germline CDR1 and CDR2 sequences are SGHNT and YYREEE (reference sequence). The CDR3 loop reads CASSLSGTSYNEQFF. CDR3 DNA sequence: TGCGCCAGCAGCTTAAGCGGAACCTCCTACAATGAGCAGTTCTTC.

A note on this clonotype: Given a much more abundant clone one base away, this may be a read error. This chain uses TRBV28 with TRBJ1-5; D gene uncertain. The CDR3 consists of 14 residues. Germline CDR1 is MDHEN and CDR2 is SYDVKM. V was pared by 3 bases and J by 4 bases, with 10 bases between. CDR3 coding DNA: TGTGCCAGCAGTTTCAGGAGGGTGAATCAGCCCCAGCATTTT. Encoded protein: CASSFRRVNQPQHF.

For this clonotype: A much larger clone sits a single nucleotide away, making a read error possible. The V and J genes are TRBV29-1 and TRBJ2-3; 7 bases map to TRBD2. This CDR3 region has 14 residues. CDR1 is SQVTM and CDR2 is ANQGSEA in the germline V gene. V trimming: 8 bases; J trimming: 6 bases; junction bases outside the gene matches: 14. The CDR3, as DNA: TGCAGCACAACTGGGGGGGTTTTGGCCGATACGCAGTATTTT. Translated: CSTTGGVLADTQYF.

Worth noting for this clonotype: The likely explanation is a read error, given a far larger clone one base away. The chain recombines TRBV11-1 with TRBJ2-2; 10 nucleotides line up with TRBD1. The CDR3 loop spans 15 amino acids. CDR1 and CDR2 from the germline V gene are SGHAT and FQDESV (reference sequence). CDR3 in amino acids: CASSRDRGRAGELLF. CDR3 nucleotides: TGTGCCAGCAGTCGTGACAGGGGGCGCGCCGGGGAGCTGCTTTTT.

Only one count was recorded for this clonotype. This likely comes from a read error, as the CDR3 has no conserved phenylalanine or tryptophan at its end. The chain uses TRBV2 and TRBJ1-1; D gene ambiguous. Per germline, CDR1 SNHLY and CDR2 FYNNEI. This CDR3 spans 13 amino acids. V lost 8 bases and J lost 6, with 16 bases in between. The CDR3 region has the DNA TGTGCCAGCGGGTGGGGTCTGTTCGCTGAAGCTTTCTCT. Protein: CASGWGLFAEAFS.

In its sample, this clonotype was seen many times. The genes are TRBV15 and TRBJ2-7; D ambiguous. The CDR3 sequence is 15 residues long. Trimming took 0 bases from V and 5 from J, leaving 14 bases between them. Germline assignment: CDR1 LNHNV and CDR2 YYDKDF (reference sequence). The CDR3 bases are TGTGCCACCAGCAGAGATCTTGTTGACCTCCACGAGCAGTACTTC. It specifies CATSRDLVDLHEQYF. Full variable domain (rest looked up from reference TRBV15 and TRBJ2-7): DAMVIQNPRYQVTQFGKPVTLSCSQTLNHNVMYWYQQKSSQAPKLLFHYYDKDFNNEADTPDNFQSRRPNTSFCFLDIRSPGLGDTAMYLCATSRDLVDLHEQYFGPGTRLTVT.

Ten or more counts support this clonotype. The chain has TRBV29-1 and TRBJ2-2, with D possibly TRBD1 on 5 matching bases. V was pared by 6 bases and J by 1 base, with 9 bases between. Germline CDR1 is SQVTM and CDR2 is ANQGSEA. The CDR3 loop spans 13 amino acids. This CDR3 is CSVGQLNTGELFF. The CDR3 DNA sequence: TGCAGCGTGGGGCAGTTGAACACCGGGGAGCTGTTTTTT.

This clonotype was counted only a few times. The chain uses TRBV28 and TRBJ1-2; a possible D gene is TRBD1 (5 bases). V lost 7 bases and J lost 6, with 27 bases in between. Germline CDR1 is MDHEN and CDR2 is SYDVKM. CDR3 length: 17 residues. CDR3 protein: CASTSWQGFVGLHGYTF. CDR3 sequence (DNA): TGTGCCAGCACCTCCTGGCAGGGATTCGTTGGGTTGCATGGCTACACCTTC.

This clonotype was seen repeatedly, ten times or more. The V call is TRBV7-8, the J call TRBJ2-2, with D perhaps TRBD1 (7 bases). The length of the CDR3 is 16 residues. Germline CDR1 is SGHVS and CDR2 is FQNEAQ. V was clipped by 7 bases and J by 4 bases, with 19 bases between them. The CDR3 loop is CASIHGGTVVTGELFF. The DNA for the CDR3 is TGTGCCAGCATCCACGGAGGGACAGTAGTCACCGGGGAGCTGTTTTTT.

The genes are TRBV20-1 and TRBJ2-1; 7 nucleotides match TRBD2. Trimming took 3 bases from V and 3 from J; bases not matched to a gene: 5. Germline CDR1 DFQATT, CDR2 SNEGSKA (reference sequence). The CDR3 has 14 amino acids. Written as DNA, the CDR3 is TGCAGTGCTAGGCGGGGGAACTACTACAATGAGCAGTTCTTC. Translating it yields CSARRGNYYNEQFF.

This clonotype was counted ten times or more. DNA of the CDR3: TGTGCCAGCAGCCAAGATTCCGGACAGGGTAGGAAGTACTTC. Its translation: CASSQDSGQGRKYF. The gene calls are TRBV3-1 and TRBJ2-7, with TRBD1 matching 8 bases. Germline assignment: CDR1 LGHDT and CDR2 YNNKEL (reference sequence). Germline trimming cut 0 bases from V and 11 bases from J; bases unmatched to any gene: 9. This CDR3 spans 14 amino acids.

This clonotype was counted many times. This sequence joins TRBV11-2 and TRBJ2-4; TRBD2 agrees at 13 bases. The J segment lost 4 bases and the V segment lost 5 bases, leaving 2 bases of the junction unmatched. CDR3 size: 15 residues. Germline values: CDR1 SGHAT, CDR2 FQNNGV. The CDR3 sequence is CASSRGLAGKNIQYF. In DNA form, the CDR3 reads TGTGCCAGCAGCCGGGGACTAGCGGGGAAAAACATTCAGTACTTC.

This clonotype was counted many times. The chain combines TRBV7-7 with TRBJ2-7, with unresolved D. Germline CDR1 reads SSHAT; CDR2 reads FNYEAQ (reference sequence). This CDR3 is 10 amino acids long. The CDR3 DNA sequence: TGTGCTGACGTAAGCTACGAGCAGTACTTC. Amino acids: CADVSYEQYF.

This clonotype qualifies as medium-sized. The J gene is TRBJ2-1, the V gene TRBV7-2; possible D gene TRBD2, 6 bases. Germline CDR1 and CDR2: SGHTA and FQGNSA. Trimming pared 1 base from V and 4 bases from J, leaving 11 bases between. The CDR3 runs to 15 residues. The chain's CDR3 is CASSLVIRGYNEQFF. The CDR3 DNA is TGTGCCAGCAGCTTAGTAATTCGGGGGTACAATGAGCAGTTCTTC.

This clonotype was picked up a small number of times. This chain's CDR3 is CASSLAGGLGEQFF. CDR3 bases: TGTGCCAGCAGCTTAGCGGGAGGATTAGGTGAGCAGTTCTTC. The chain recombines TRBV11-3 with TRBJ2-1; TRBD2 aligns across 7 bases. The junction had 6 bases not matched to a gene; V was cut back by 1 base and J by 9 bases. CDR1 SGHNT and CDR2 YENEEA come from the germline V gene. The CDR3 extends over 14 amino acids.

This clonotype has at least ten counts. The gene calls are TRBV7-2 and TRBJ2-2; D is uncertain. Deletions cut 1 base from V and 2 bases from J, with 5 bases between. The CDR3 runs 14 residues. The germline V gene encodes CDR1 SGHTA and CDR2 FQGNSA. CDR3 sequence reads: CASSLVHNTGELFF. The CDR3 DNA reads as TGTGCCAGCAGCTTAGTTCACAACACCGGGGAGCTGTTTTTT.

This clonotype was counted between two and nine times. This CDR3 reads CASMAGNQETQYF. The CDR3 DNA reads as TGTGCCAGCATGGCGGGAAACCAAGAGACCCAGTACTTC. The genes are TRBV5-4 and TRBJ2-5; weak D call: TRBD2 (6 bases). This CDR3 region has 13 residues. Germline V CDR1 and CDR2: SGHNT, YYREEE (reference sequence). Between the trimmed V and J ends, which lost 6 bases and 0 bases, there was a span of 9 bases.

This clonotype is medium-sized by share. V and J are TRBV3-1 and TRBJ2-1; D is tentatively TRBD1 or TRBD2 (5 bases each). Germline assignment: CDR1 LGHDT and CDR2 YNNKEL (reference sequence). CDR3 length equals 13 residues. Trimming took off 4 bases at V and 8 bases at J, with 12 bases between the two ends. CDR3 sequence reads: CASSLAEGYEQFF. DNA of the CDR3: TGTGCCAGCAGCCTCGCCGAGGGGTATGAGCAGTTCTTC.

This clonotype was counted at least ten times. V gene TRBV20-1 combines with J gene TRBJ2-7; 10 nucleotides agree with TRBD1. The CDR3 covers 15 residues. V shed 6 bases and J 3 bases; nucleotides not matched to a gene: 11. Germline V lookup: CDR1 DFQATT, CDR2 SNEGSKA (reference sequence). The CDR3 loop reads CSASDRGGLGYEQYF. CDR3 coding DNA: TGCAGTGCCTCGGACAGGGGGGGATTGGGCTACGAGCAGTACTTC.

This clonotype was seen ten or more times. The rearrangement links TRBV20-1 to TRBJ2-1, with 10 bases identical to TRBD2. With 3 bases clipped from V and 10 bases from J, the junction kept 15 bases outside the gene matches. The CDR3 has 16 residues. Germline V CDR1 and CDR2: DFQATT, SNEGSKA (reference sequence). The CDR3: CSASPLASGGAGEQFF. For the CDR3, the DNA is TGCAGTGCTAGTCCCCTCGCCAGCGGGGGGGCTGGGGAGCAGTTCTTC.

This clonotype was seen repeatedly, ten times or more. The chain recombines TRBV29-1 with TRBJ2-3; TRBD1 matches at 11 bases. The V gene's germline CDR1 is SQVTM and CDR2 ANQGSEA. The V gene end was trimmed by 6 bases and the J gene end by 5 bases; junction bases not matched to a gene: 1. The CDR3 contains 12 residues. Written as DNA, the CDR3 is TGCAGCGTGGACAGGGGGCAAGATACGCAGTATTTT. Translation gives CSVDRGQDTQYF.

This clonotype came up many times. The rearrangement joins TRBV18 to TRBJ2-2; no definite D call. The V gene lost 0 bases and the J gene lost 7 bases, with 3 bases spanning the gap. From germline, CDR1 is KGHSH and CDR2 LQKENI. This CDR3 is 12 amino acids long. The CDR3 reads CASSPPFGELFF. The CDR3 region has the DNA TGTGCCAGCTCACCACCTTTCGGGGAGCTGTTTTTT.

Worth noting for this clonotype: With a far larger clone one base away, a read error is the likely cause. The CDR3 here is CASSYYRRNTGAFF. CDR3 coding DNA: TGTGCCAGCAGTTACTACAGGCGGAACACTGGAGCTTTCTTT. This chain links TRBV6-2 or TRBV6-3 with TRBJ1-6; weak D call: TRBD1 (5 bases). The J call may be in error: the DNA end matches TRBJ1-1 better. This CDR3 has 14 residues. Per the germline V gene, CDR1 is MNHEY and CDR2 is SVGEGT.

About this clonotype: It may be a read error: a sequence one base away is much more abundant. This CDR3 is CASSLTAANYVQYF. The CDR3 nucleotides are TGTGCCAGCAGCTTGACCGCTGCAAACTACGTGCAGTACTTC. The chain links TRBV5-5 to TRBJ2-7, with D unclear. Germline V gene sequence: CDR1 SGHKS, CDR2 YYEKEE (reference sequence). The CDR3 consists of 14 residues.

This clonotype was recorded many times. The chain combines TRBV6-5 with TRBJ2-1; D might be TRBD1 or TRBD2, each matching 5 bases. V lost 4 bases and J lost 5, with 12 bases in between. CDR3 length equals 14 residues. Germline V gene data show CDR1 as MNHEY and CDR2 as SVGAGI. CDR3 sequence reads: CASSWRQRDNEQFF. CDR3 coding DNA: TGTGCCAGCAGTTGGAGACAGAGGGACAATGAGCAGTTCTTC.

There are many counts of this clonotype. The J gene is TRBJ2-1, the V gene TRBV12-3 or TRBV12-4; D perhaps matches TRBD1 (6 bases). This CDR3 is 14 amino acids long. Trimming stripped 2 bases from V and 10 bases from J, with 15 bases between. DNA for the CDR3: TGTGCCAGCAGTTTACCCCCCCCGACAGGCGAGCAGTTCTTC. Translating gives CASSLPPPTGEQFF.

Regarding this clonotype: A single base is all that separates this from a far larger clone, so a read error is likely. The chain carries TRBV6-5 and TRBJ1-1; weak D call: TRBD1 (5 bases). This CDR3 comprises 14 residues. Germline values: CDR1 MNHEY, CDR2 SVGAGI. CDR3 in amino acids: CASSYAGQNTKAFF. DNA for the CDR3: TGTGCCAGCAGTTATGCAGGGCAGAACACTAAAGCTTTCTTT.

This clonotype was detected a few times. The CDR3 loop is CALASRTSGDEQFF. As DNA, the CDR3 is TGTGCCCTAGCGTCAAGGACTAGTGGCGATGAGCAGTTCTTC. The chain carries TRBV2 and TRBJ2-1; TRBD2 matches 7 bases. V lost 11 bases to trimming and J lost 8 bases; unmatched junction nucleotides: 15. The CDR3 contains 14 residues. Germline loops: CDR1 SNHLY, CDR2 FYNNEI.

V usage is TRBV25-1 and J usage is TRBJ2-5; the D is unclear. The V end was cut by 1 base, the J end by 5 bases, with 2 bases between. The CDR3 is 11 residues long. The germline gives CDR1 MGHDK, CDR2 SYGVNS. The CDR3 reads CASSELETQYF. The CDR3 DNA reads TGTGCCAGCAGTGAATTGGAGACCCAGTACTTC.

With regard to this clonotype: Mismatch with germline at one junction end may stem from a read error. V is TRBV29-1 and J is TRBJ2-7; possible D gene TRBD1, 6 bases. Germline CDR1 is SQVTM and CDR2 is ANQGSEA. The CDR3 is 13 amino acids. The CDR3 region has the DNA TGCAGCGCCGAAGGGCAGGGGTCCTACGAGCGGTGCTTC. Translated, it gives CSAEGQGSYERCF.